The subject of this entry is one TCR beta chain. As yet, its antigen is unknown. The repertoire was sequenced with immunoSEQ multiplex PCR; TCRdb's copy has only in-frame clones and lacks some. The sample lists under 100,000 clones; 85% to 95% were seen once. Germline CDR1 is ENHRY and CDR2 is SYGVKD. The CDR3 loop spans 12 amino acids. J gave up 4 bases and V 5 bases, and 1 base lay outside the gene matches. The data originate from a study of siplizumab effects on memory and regulatory T cells. Study observations and caveats: Some alloreactive sequences were traceable to unstimulated CD4+ memory cells, and siplizumab significantly reduced them. In siplizumab cultures, the suppressive function of proliferating Tregs remained unconfirmed. Unstimulated naive T cells seemed to show more diversity than memory cells did, and they also seemed to be among the major contributors to the alloresponse.

The sequencing sample was made of non-Treg CD4+ T cells sorted from blood. The TCR was taken from a human donor in good health. The rearrangement joins TRBV10-3 to TRBJ1-1, with 7 bases identical to TRBD1. The CDR3 reads CAISYRGTEAFF. CDR3 nucleotide sequence: TGTGCCATCAGTTACAGGGGCACTGAAGCTTTCTTT.